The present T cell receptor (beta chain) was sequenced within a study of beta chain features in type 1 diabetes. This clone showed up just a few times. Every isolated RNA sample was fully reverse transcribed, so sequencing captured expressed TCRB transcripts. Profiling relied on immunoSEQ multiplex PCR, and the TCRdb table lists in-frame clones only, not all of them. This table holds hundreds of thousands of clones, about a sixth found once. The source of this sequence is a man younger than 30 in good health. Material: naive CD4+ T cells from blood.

DNA of the CDR3: TGTGCCAGCAGCGTCGAGACAAGGGCTAAGGTAGACAATGAGCAGTTCTTC. Its protein is CASSVETRAKVDNEQFF. This chain uses TRBV9 with TRBJ2-1; D call uncertain. The CDR3 is 17 amino acids. Germline CDR1 reads SGDLS; CDR2 reads YYNGEE. Trimming took 2 bases from V and 5 from J, leaving 20 bases between them. The whole variable domain, remainder taken from reference TRBV9 and TRBJ2-1, is DSGVTQTPKHLITATGQRVTLRCSPRSGDLSVYWYQQSLDQGLQFLIQYYNGEERAKGNILERFSAQQFPDLHSELNLSSLELGDSALYFCASSVETRAKVDNEQFFGPGTRLTVL.